This T cell receptor (beta chain) was found in a study of response to subunit inactivated influenza vaccine. This clonotype has just a few counts. Its matching antigen is unknown. Trimming took off 3 bases at V and 1 base at J, with 19 bases between the two ends. This CDR3 spans 18 amino acids. TCRdb analysed the RT-PCR reads with MiXCR anew, one entry per CDR3 protein. There are roughly 550,000 distinct CDR3 sequences in the sample; around a quarter occur only once, and about 2.8% lies in the top ten. Whole-study findings and limits: The authors suggested that every seasonal influenza vaccination recruits few new T cells.

This same sample was also part of a study on T cells expressing NK-cell markers. That study reports: Scientists made TCR beta cDNA using 5'RACE template switching with UMIs. Among CD8+ T cells from 5 to 7 donors, dominant NKG2C+ clonotypes accounted for roughly 1.0-7.0%. A few of the donors also had these clonotypes leading their CD3+CD56-NKG2C+ fraction.

The chain has TRBV12-3 or TRBV12-4 and TRBJ2-4; D could derive from TRBD1 or TRBD2 (5 bases each). The source is a man over 45 who received an inactivated influenza vaccine. The sequenced sample was CD4+ T cells sorted from PBMCs, obtained 11 to 12 days after vaccination. The CDR3 protein is CASSFGSHYGAAKNIQYF. As DNA, the CDR3 is TGTGCCAGCAGTTTTGGGAGTCACTATGGGGCGGCCAAAAACATTCAGTACTTC.